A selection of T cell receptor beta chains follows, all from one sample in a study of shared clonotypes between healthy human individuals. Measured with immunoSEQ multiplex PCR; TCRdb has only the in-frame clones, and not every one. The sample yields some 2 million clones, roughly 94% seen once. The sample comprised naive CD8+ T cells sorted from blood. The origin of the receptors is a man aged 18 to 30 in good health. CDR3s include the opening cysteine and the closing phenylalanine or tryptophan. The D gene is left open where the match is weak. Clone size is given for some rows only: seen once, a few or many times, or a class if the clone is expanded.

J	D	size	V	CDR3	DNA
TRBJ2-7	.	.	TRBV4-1	CASSQDGALSSYEQYF	TGCGCCAGCAGCCAAGATGGGGCCTTAAGCTCCTACGAGCAGTACTTC
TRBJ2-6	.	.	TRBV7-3	CASSLIGQGPTQSGANVLTF	TGTGCCAGCAGCTTAATAGGTCAGGGCCCCACGCAATCCGGGGCCAACGTCCTGACTTTC
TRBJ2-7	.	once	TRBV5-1	CASSPGRPYEQYF	TGCGCCAGCAGCCCAGGACGCCCCTACGAGCAGTACTTC
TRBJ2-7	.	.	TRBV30	CAWGSVDYEQYF	TGTGCCTGGGGGTCTGTGGACTACGAGCAGTACTTC
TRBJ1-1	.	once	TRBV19	CASSPWTANTEAFF	TGTGCCAGTAGTCCGTGGACAGCGAACACTGAAGCTTTCTTT
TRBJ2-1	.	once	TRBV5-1	CASSSTGGLADNEQFF	TGCGCCAGCAGCTCCACCGGGGGGCTTGCAGACAATGAGCAGTTCTTC
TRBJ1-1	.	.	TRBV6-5	CASSYSIVTFF	TGTGCCAGCAGTTACTCGATAGTAACTTTCTTT
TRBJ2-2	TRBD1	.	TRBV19	CASSITGGSGELFF	TGTGCCAGTAGTATAACAGGGGGATCCGGGGAGCTGTTTTTT
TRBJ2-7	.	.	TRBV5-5	CASSLRVGNYEQYF	TGTGCCAGCAGCTTGCGGGTCGGGAACTACGAGCAGTACTTC
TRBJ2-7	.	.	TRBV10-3	CAISESTGYEQYF	TGTGCCATCAGTGAGTCGACCGGTTACGAGCAGTACTTC